What follows are 21 T cell receptor beta chains derived from one specimen sequenced in a study of CXCR3-negative and CXCR3-positive naive CD8 T cells. Study findings and constraints: Compared with CXCR3-negative naive cells, CXCR3-positive naive cells showed more hydrophobic TRB CDR3s.

UMI labels and 5' RACE were used to prepare the TRB cDNA libraries. Each CDR3 protein gets one entry in TCRdb, which reprocessed the 5' RACE reads and gives no DNA. In all, the sample yields 90,000 to 150,000 distinct CDR3 sequences. These TCRs' antigens remain unknown. The sequencing input was naive CXCR3+ CD8+ T cells from blood. Subset denoted: CD45RO-CCR7+CD27+CD95- naive CD8+ T cells expressing CXCR3 (TNR3+). These receptor sequences come from a human donor in good health. Some clones in this sample may be carry-over from other donors' samples.

The chain is built from TRBV6-5 and TRBJ2-7; TCRdb proposes TRBD1, but this gene call is untestable without DNA. Germline lookup yields CDR1 MNHEY and CDR2 SVGAGI. The CDR3 is 16 residues long. The chain's CDR3 is CASSYSRDRGEYEQYF.

This chain uses TRBV15 with TRBJ2-1. CDR1 LNHNV and CDR2 YYDKDF come from the germline V gene (reference sequence). The CDR3 is made up of 16 amino acids. The CDR3 region is CATIRDSASRYNEQFF.

The chain recombines TRBV7-8 with TRBJ1-4; TCRdb names TRBD1, which stays unverified in the absence of DNA. Germline lookup yields CDR1 SGHVS and CDR2 FQNEAQ. The CDR3 consists of 16 residues. The CDR3 sequence is CASSFRTGGSNEKLFF.

The chain links TRBV10-3 to TRBJ1-5; lacking DNA, the TRBD1 call made by TCRdb goes unchecked. Germline V gene sequence: CDR1 ENHRY, CDR2 SYGVKD. CDR3 length equals 14 residues. The CDR3 reads CAISGGAGNQPQHF.

The V call is TRBV5-1, the J call TRBJ2-5; TCRdb picks TRBD2, but there is no DNA to check that call. CDR1 SGHRS and CDR2 YFSETQ come from the germline V gene. This CDR3 region has 15 residues. The CDR3 is CASSFSGGIQETQYF.

The chain is built from TRBV5-1 and TRBJ2-1; TCRdb picks TRBD1, but there is no DNA to check that call. CDR1 is SGHRS, CDR2 YFSETQ, per germline. The length of the CDR3 is 15 residues. The chain's CDR3 is CASSPGRSTPNEQFF.

The J gene is TRBJ2-2, the V gene TRBV5-4; no DNA is available, so the TRBD1 call from TCRdb remains unchecked. Germline-derived CDR1 and CDR2 are SGHNT and YYREEE (reference sequence). The length of the CDR3 is 16 residues. The CDR3: CASSLLWTGDTGELFF.

The chain is built from TRBV28 and TRBJ2-7; TCRdb lists TRBD1, though no DNA is available to test this call. This CDR3 comprises 14 residues. Germline V CDR1 and CDR2: MDHEN, SYDVKM. This CDR3 reads CASSPWTASYEQYF.

The chain uses TRBV5-1 and TRBJ2-2; TCRdb indicates TRBD1, and absent DNA this call remains unverified. CDR3 size: 16 residues. CDR1 and CDR2 (germline): SGHRS, YFSETQ. Here the CDR3 reads CASSVAGGDYTGELFF. Based on the CDR3 plus reference TRBV5-1 and TRBJ2-2, the full variable domain is KAGVTQTPRYLIKTRGQQVTLSCSPISGHRSVSWYQQTPGQGLQFLFEYFSETQRNKGNFPGRFSGRQFSNSRSEMNVSTLELGDSALYLCASSVAGGDYTGELFFGEGSRLTVL.

The chain is built from TRBV29-1 and TRBJ2-1; TCRdb reports TRBD1, a call that lacks DNA to check it against. CDR1 is SQVTM, CDR2 ANQGSEA, per germline. The CDR3 spans 15 residues. CDR3 protein: CSINQGASSYNEQFF.

This chain joins TRBV5-6 and TRBJ2-3. CDR1 and CDR2 (germline): SGHDT, YYEEEE. The CDR3 runs to 17 residues. CDR3 region: CASSLSLSWPGTDTQYF. The entire variable domain, with the rest obtained from reference TRBV5-6 and TRBJ2-3, is as follows: DAGVTQSPTHLIKTRGQQVTLRCSPKSGHDTVSWYQQALGQGPQFIFQYYEEEERQRGNFPDRFSGHQFPNYSSELNVNALLLGDSALYLCASSLSLSWPGTDTQYFGPGTRLTVL.

The chain combines TRBV4-1 with TRBJ2-7; TCRdb calls TRBD1, which cannot be checked without DNA. Germline assignment: CDR1 MGHRA and CDR2 YSYEKL. This CDR3 has 16 amino acids. This CDR3 is CASSQDPPPGLYEQYF.

This chain links TRBV10-2 with TRBJ1-1. Germline CDR1 is WSHSY and CDR2 is SAAADI. The CDR3 consists of 13 residues. The chain's CDR3 is CASSDLGRTEAFF.

This sequence joins TRBV29-1 and TRBJ2-6. Germline CDR1 is SQVTM and CDR2 is ANQGSEA. This CDR3 is built from 15 residues. CDR3 loop: CSVWSWASGANVLTF.

The J gene is TRBJ2-2, the V gene TRBV5-5. Looked up from germline, CDR1 is SGHKS and CDR2 is YYEKEE (reference sequence). The CDR3 covers 15 residues. The CDR3 sequence: CASSFAGSDTGELFF.

This chain links TRBV29-1 with TRBJ2-7; TCRdb indicates TRBD2, and absent DNA this call remains unverified. Germline V CDR1 and CDR2: SQVTM, ANQGSEA. This CDR3 is 14 amino acids long. The CDR3 sequence is CSVDGWTSGYEQYF.

V is TRBV12-3 or TRBV12-4 and J is TRBJ1-2; the D gene TCRdb calls, TRBD1, cannot be checked with no DNA. This CDR3 comprises 16 residues. This CDR3 is CASSRRDRDFWYGYTF.

The genes are TRBV29-1 and TRBJ2-3; with no DNA, the TCRdb D assignment of TRBD1 cannot be verified. This CDR3 is built from 15 residues. CDR1 and CDR2 from the germline V gene are SQVTM and ANQGSEA. Here the CDR3 reads CSVEPSTGRTDTQYF.

The chain employs TRBV11-2 and TRBJ2-7; TCRdb returns TRBD1, unconfirmable since there is no DNA. Looked up from germline, CDR1 is SGHAT and CDR2 is FQNNGV. This CDR3 is 16 amino acids long. CDR3 loop: CASSLAGTEASYEQYF. The complete variable domain, with remaining parts taken from reference TRBV11-2 and TRBJ2-7, reads EAGVAQSPRYKIIEKRQSVAFWCNPISGHATLYWYQQILGQGPKLLIQFQNNGVVDDSQLPKDRFSAERLKGVDSTLKIQPAKLEDSAVYLCASSLAGTEASYEQYFGPGTRLTVT.

This CDR3 reads CASSQGLAGGDEQFF. This rearrangement joins TRBV4-1 to TRBJ2-1; there is no DNA to check the TCRdb D call of TRBD2. CDR1 MGHRA and CDR2 YSYEKL come from the germline V gene. The CDR3 runs 15 residues.

The genes are TRBV29-1 and TRBJ2-7. CDR1 and CDR2 from the germline V gene are SQVTM and ANQGSEA. The CDR3 consists of 13 residues. This CDR3 reads CSVEIWGTYEQYF.